The entry below describes one T cell receptor beta chain. The data stem from a study of blood T cell repertoires in COVID-19. Study at large: Samples of COVID-19 (acute and convalescent) were obtained from the United States, Italy and Spain. PBMCs, B-cell-depleted T cells, or T cells provided the cDNA or gDNA that made up the material.

The authors' processing: The assay estimated nucleated cells by amplifying reference gene primers. The method was immunoSEQ multiplex PCR; TCRdb's version includes in-frame clones alone and lacks a portion of them. V and J calls and clone size follow that table, whereas D and trimming were derived from the DNA. The table shows approximately 310,000 clones, with about 90% occurring only once. Trimming removed 5 bases at V and 0 bases at J, with 20 bases between. Germline values: CDR1 MGHRA, CDR2 YSYEKL. The CDR3 has 18 residues. V is TRBV4-1 and J is TRBJ1-3; D remains unclear. Material: peripheral blood. This TCR was recovered from a woman aged 45-59 years who had recovered from COVID-19. CDR3 nucleotide sequence: TGCGCCAGCAGCTATTCCCCTCAGGTCGCCAGCTCTGGAAACACCATATATTTT. This gives the protein CASSYSPQVASSGNTIYF.